The rows below give T cell receptor beta chains drawn from one sample of a study of OX40 agonist ivuxolimab in advanced cancers. Sequencing used immunoSEQ multiplex PCR; TCRdb keeps in-frame clones, though not all of them. The repertoire includes 80,000 to 85,000 clones, about 81% of them detected once, and 6% to 8% sits in the top ten. The sample here was CD4+ or CD8+ T cells sorted from blood, taken in a trial of the OX40 agonist ivuxolimab. These TCRs come from an adult with an advanced solid tumor such as melanoma, head and neck, liver or kidney cancer. Both conserved end residues are part of each CDR3. A D gene is named only where the DNA matches it firmly. Clone size, where shown, is once, few, many, or a class for clones that have expanded.

d_call: NA
v_call: TRBV7-9
clone_size: once
j_call: TRBJ1-1
cdr3_aa: CASSLGGSEAFF
cdr3_nt: TGTGCCAGCAGCTTAGGCGGGAGTGAAGCTTTCTTT

d_call: NA
v_call: TRBV2
clone_size: once
j_call: TRBJ1-4
cdr3_aa: CASSDLLSRPAEKLFF
cdr3_nt: TGTGCCAGCAGTGATTTGCTGAGCCGCCCCGCCGAAAAACTGTTTTTT

d_call: NA
v_call: TRBV2
clone_size: NA
j_call: TRBJ2-5
cdr3_aa: CASSRGVQETQYF
cdr3_nt: TGTGCCAGCAGTAGGGGGGTCCAAGAGACCCAGTACTTC

d_call: NA
v_call: TRBV4-1
clone_size: once
j_call: TRBJ2-1
cdr3_aa: CASSQDYNEQFF
cdr3_nt: TGCGCCAGCAGCCAAGATTACAATGAGCAGTTCTTC

d_call: TRBD2
v_call: TRBV4-1
clone_size: NA
j_call: TRBJ2-7
cdr3_aa: CASSPTSAFSYEQYF
cdr3_nt: TGCGCCAGCAGCCCGACTAGCGCCTTCTCCTACGAGCAGTACTTC

d_call: NA
v_call: TRBV28
clone_size: once
j_call: TRBJ2-7
cdr3_aa: CASSFRDFRRGEQYF
cdr3_nt: TGTGCCAGCAGTTTCCGGGACTTCCGAAGAGGCGAGCAGTACTTC

d_call: NA
v_call: TRBV5-7
clone_size: few
j_call: TRBJ1-6
cdr3_aa: CACWKGRDSPLHF
cdr3_nt: TGTGCCTGTTGGAAGGGCCGCGATTCACCCCTCCACTTT

d_call: NA
v_call: TRBV6-6
clone_size: NA
j_call: TRBJ2-3
cdr3_aa: CASSPLGRGGKDTQYF
cdr3_nt: TGTGCCAGCAGTCCTCTGGGTAGGGGGGGGAAAGATACGCAGTATTTT

d_call: NA
v_call: TRBV15
clone_size: NA
j_call: TRBJ1-1
cdr3_aa: CATSRDRGYTEAFF
cdr3_nt: TGTGCCACCAGCAGAGATAGGGGCTACACTGAAGCTTTCTTT

d_call: TRBD2
v_call: TRBV6-5
clone_size: NA
j_call: TRBJ2-7
cdr3_aa: CASSYSTSGSAYEQYF
cdr3_nt: TGTGCCAGCAGTTACTCAACTAGCGGGAGCGCGTACGAGCAGTACTTC

d_call: TRBD2
v_call: TRBV4-2
clone_size: NA
j_call: TRBJ2-1
cdr3_aa: CASSWTSGSGDEQFF
cdr3_nt: TGTGCCAGCAGCTGGACTAGCGGGAGCGGGGATGAGCAGTTCTTC

d_call: NA
v_call: TRBV7-9
clone_size: NA
j_call: TRBJ1-1
cdr3_aa: CASSLLRTSNTEAFF
cdr3_nt: TGTGCCAGCAGCTTACTGCGGACTTCGAACACTGAAGCTTTCTTT

d_call: NA
v_call: TRBV9
clone_size: once
j_call: TRBJ2-1
cdr3_aa: CASSAPPYNEQFF
cdr3_nt: TGTGCCAGCAGCGCTCCCCCGTACAATGAGCAGTTCTTC

d_call: NA
v_call: TRBV2
clone_size: few
j_call: TRBJ1-2
cdr3_aa: CASSDRGFGGYTF
cdr3_nt: TGTGCCAGCAGTGATCGGGGGTTCGGTGGCTACACCTTC

d_call: TRBD2
v_call: TRBV27
clone_size: NA
j_call: TRBJ2-1
cdr3_aa: CASSPGSTSGPAGNEQFF
cdr3_nt: TGTGCCAGCAGTCCGGGTTCAACTAGCGGGCCAGCGGGGAATGAGCAGTTCTTC

d_call: TRBD1
v_call: TRBV28
clone_size: NA
j_call: TRBJ1-4
cdr3_aa: CASTRQGTNEKLFF
cdr3_nt: TGTGCCAGCACCCGACAGGGGACTAATGAAAAACTGTTTTTT

d_call: NA
v_call: TRBV6-4
clone_size: NA
j_call: TRBJ2-1
cdr3_aa: CASAQDGAYNEQFF
cdr3_nt: TGTGCCAGCGCCCAGGATGGGGCCTACAATGAGCAGTTCTTC

d_call: TRBD1
v_call: TRBV6-1
clone_size: NA
j_call: TRBJ1-3
cdr3_aa: CASSQTGSIDTIYF
cdr3_nt: TGTGCCAGCAGCCAGACAGGGAGTATTGACACCATATATTTT

d_call: TRBD2
v_call: TRBV6-1
clone_size: NA
j_call: TRBJ2-1
cdr3_aa: CAITAGNSYNEQFF
cdr3_nt: TGTGCCATCACAGCGGGGAACTCCTACAATGAGCAGTTCTTC

d_call: NA
v_call: TRBV18
clone_size: NA
j_call: TRBJ1-1
cdr3_aa: CASSPTPAERTEAFF
cdr3_nt: TGTGCCAGCTCACCGACGCCCGCCGAAAGGACTGAAGCTTTCTTT

d_call: NA
v_call: TRBV15
clone_size: once
j_call: TRBJ2-1
cdr3_aa: CATSRDTSRFF
cdr3_nt: TGTGCCACCAGCAGAGATACTAGCCGGTTCTTC

d_call: TRBD2
v_call: TRBV5-4
clone_size: NA
j_call: TRBJ2-5
cdr3_aa: CASSLVLAGVETQYF
cdr3_nt: TGTGCCAGCAGCTTGGTTCTAGCGGGAGTAGAGACCCAGTACTTC

d_call: TRBD1
v_call: TRBV11-2
clone_size: NA
j_call: TRBJ1-2
cdr3_aa: CASSPGQGYGYTF
cdr3_nt: TGTGCCAGCAGCCCCGGACAGGGTTATGGCTACACCTTC

d_call: NA
v_call: TRBV2
clone_size: few
j_call: TRBJ1-6
cdr3_aa: CASQEGSYNSPLHF
cdr3_nt: TGTGCCAGTCAGGAGGGGTCCTATAATTCACCCCTCCACTTT

d_call: NA
v_call: TRBV10-3
clone_size: large
j_call: TRBJ1-5
cdr3_aa: CAIGIGEYSNQPQHF
cdr3_nt: TGTGCCATCGGAATAGGGGAGTATAGCAATCAGCCCCAGCATTTT

d_call: NA
v_call: TRBV19
clone_size: NA
j_call: TRBJ2-3
cdr3_aa: CASRDGTKDTQYF
cdr3_nt: TGTGCCAGTAGGGACGGGACCAAAGATACGCAGTATTTT

d_call: NA
v_call: TRBV6-1
clone_size: NA
j_call: TRBJ1-5
cdr3_aa: CASSLQRQTNQPQHF
cdr3_nt: TGTGCCAGCAGTTTACAACGACAGACCAATCAGCCCCAGCATTTT

d_call: NA
v_call: TRBV27
clone_size: NA
j_call: TRBJ1-6
cdr3_aa: CASSFPQGNSPLHF
cdr3_nt: TGTGCCAGCAGTTTCCCACAGGGAAATTCACCCCTCCACTTT

d_call: NA
v_call: TRBV7-3
clone_size: NA
j_call: TRBJ2-5
cdr3_aa: CASSLTAQGQETQYF
cdr3_nt: TGTGCCAGCAGCTTAACCGCTCAGGGGCAAGAGACCCAGTACTTC

d_call: NA
v_call: TRBV4-1
clone_size: once
j_call: TRBJ1-4
cdr3_aa: CASSPEGTTNEKLFF
cdr3_nt: TGCGCCAGCAGCCCAGAAGGCACAACTAATGAAAAACTGTTTTTT

d_call: NA
v_call: TRBV6-6
clone_size: NA
j_call: TRBJ1-5
cdr3_aa: CASSGGAGRNQPQHF
cdr3_nt: TGTGCCAGCAGTGGGGGCGCGGGGAGAAATCAGCCCCAGCATTTT

d_call: TRBD2
v_call: TRBV7-6
clone_size: few
j_call: TRBJ2-3
cdr3_aa: CASSPRTSGGGKTSTDTQYF
cdr3_nt: TGTGCCAGCAGCCCGAGGACTAGCGGGGGGGGAAAAACTAGCACAGATACGCAGTATTTT

d_call: NA
v_call: TRBV30
clone_size: NA
j_call: TRBJ2-5
cdr3_aa: CARRGSAEETQYF
cdr3_nt: TGTGCCCGCCGCGGGTCGGCGGAAGAGACCCAGTACTTC

d_call: TRBD2
v_call: TRBV7-2
clone_size: NA
j_call: TRBJ2-2
cdr3_aa: CASSPRGGRSNTGELFF
cdr3_nt: TGTGCCAGCAGCCCGCGGGGGGGCAGGTCGAACACCGGGGAGCTGTTTTTT

d_call: TRBD1
v_call: TRBV18
clone_size: NA
j_call: TRBJ1-4
cdr3_aa: CASSIRQGTNEKLFF
cdr3_nt: TGTGCCAGCTCAATTCGACAGGGAACTAATGAAAAACTGTTTTTT

d_call: NA
v_call: TRBV7-9
clone_size: NA
j_call: TRBJ2-7
cdr3_aa: CASSTIRDSSYEQYF
cdr3_nt: TGTGCCAGCAGCACAATCCGGGACTCCTCCTACGAGCAGTACTTC

d_call: NA
v_call: TRBV4-3
clone_size: NA
j_call: TRBJ2-1
cdr3_aa: CASSQALHRESSYNEQFF
cdr3_nt: TGCGCCAGCAGCCAAGCCCTCCATCGGGAGAGCTCCTACAATGAGCAGTTCTTC

d_call: NA
v_call: TRBV14
clone_size: NA
j_call: TRBJ1-3
cdr3_aa: CASRNSGNTIYF
cdr3_nt: TGTGCCAGCCGGAACTCTGGAAACACCATATATTTT

d_call: NA
v_call: TRBV6-1
clone_size: NA
j_call: TRBJ2-3
cdr3_aa: CASSEVPDTQYF
cdr3_nt: TGTGCCAGCAGTGAAGTTCCGGATACGCAGTATTTT

d_call: NA
v_call: TRBV9
clone_size: NA
j_call: TRBJ1-5
cdr3_aa: CASSAVGDQPQHF
cdr3_nt: TGTGCCAGCAGCGCCGTGGGGGATCAGCCCCAGCATTTT

d_call: NA
v_call: TRBV7-9
clone_size: NA
j_call: TRBJ1-2
cdr3_aa: CASSLEALGLLSGYTF
cdr3_nt: TGTGCCAGCAGCTTGGAAGCTCTGGGGCTACTCTCCGGCTACACCTTC

d_call: NA
v_call: TRBV5-1
clone_size: NA
j_call: TRBJ1-1
cdr3_aa: CASSLEVIRGERWPFF
cdr3_nt: TGCGCCAGCAGCTTGGAAGTTATAAGGGGTGAACGCTGGCCTTTCTTT